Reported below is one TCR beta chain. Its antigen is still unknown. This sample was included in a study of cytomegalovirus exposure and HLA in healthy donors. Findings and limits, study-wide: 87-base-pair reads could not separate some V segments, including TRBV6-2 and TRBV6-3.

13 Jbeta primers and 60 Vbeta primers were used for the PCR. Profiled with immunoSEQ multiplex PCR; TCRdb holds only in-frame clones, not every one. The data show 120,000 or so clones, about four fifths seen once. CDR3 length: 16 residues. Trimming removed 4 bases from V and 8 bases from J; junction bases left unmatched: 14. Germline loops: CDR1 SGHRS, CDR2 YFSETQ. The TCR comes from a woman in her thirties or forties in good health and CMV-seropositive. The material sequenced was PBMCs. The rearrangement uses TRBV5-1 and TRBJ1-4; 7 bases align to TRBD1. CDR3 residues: CASSPRISGGAEKLFF. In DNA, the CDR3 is TGCGCCAGCAGCCCACGAATCTCAGGGGGAGCGGAAAAACTGTTTTTT.